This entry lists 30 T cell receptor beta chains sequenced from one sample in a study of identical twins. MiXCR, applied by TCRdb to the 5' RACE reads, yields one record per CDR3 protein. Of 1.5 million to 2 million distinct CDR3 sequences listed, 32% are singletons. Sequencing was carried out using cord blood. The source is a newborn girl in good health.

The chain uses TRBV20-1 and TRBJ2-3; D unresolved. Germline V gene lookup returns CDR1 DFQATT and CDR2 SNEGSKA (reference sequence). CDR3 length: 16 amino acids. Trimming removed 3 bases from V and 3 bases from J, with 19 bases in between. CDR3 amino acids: CSASLGRLIGTDTQYF. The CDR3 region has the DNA TGCAGTGCTAGCCTCGGACGTTTGATTGGAACAGATACGCAGTATTTT.

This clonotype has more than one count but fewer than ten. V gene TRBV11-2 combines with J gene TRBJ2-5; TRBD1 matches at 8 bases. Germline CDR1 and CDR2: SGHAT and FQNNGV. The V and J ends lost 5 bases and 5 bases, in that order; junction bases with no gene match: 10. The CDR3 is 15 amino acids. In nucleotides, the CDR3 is TGTGCCAGCAGCGGCTGGACAGGGATGATGGAGACCCAGTACTTC. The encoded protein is CASSGWTGMMETQYF.

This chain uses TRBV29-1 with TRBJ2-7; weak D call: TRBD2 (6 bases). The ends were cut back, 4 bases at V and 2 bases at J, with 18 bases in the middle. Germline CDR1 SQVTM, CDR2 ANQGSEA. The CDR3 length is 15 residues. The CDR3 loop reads CSVVIGGRTTYEQYF. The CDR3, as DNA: TGCAGCGTTGTCATCGGGGGACGGACAACCTACGAGCAGTACTTC.

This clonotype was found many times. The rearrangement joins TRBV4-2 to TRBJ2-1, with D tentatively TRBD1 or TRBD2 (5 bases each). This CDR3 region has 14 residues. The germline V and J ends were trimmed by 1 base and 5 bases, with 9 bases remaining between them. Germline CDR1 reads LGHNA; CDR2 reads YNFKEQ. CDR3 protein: CASSQARDHNEQFF. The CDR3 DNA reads TGTGCCAGCAGCCAAGCCCGGGACCACAATGAGCAGTTCTTC.

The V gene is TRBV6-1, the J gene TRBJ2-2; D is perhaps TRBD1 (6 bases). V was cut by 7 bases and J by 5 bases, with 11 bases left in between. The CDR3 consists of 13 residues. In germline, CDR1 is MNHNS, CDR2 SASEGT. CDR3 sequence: CASNLDRTGELFF. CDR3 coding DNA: TGTGCCAGCAATCTGGACAGAACCGGGGAGCTGTTTTTT.

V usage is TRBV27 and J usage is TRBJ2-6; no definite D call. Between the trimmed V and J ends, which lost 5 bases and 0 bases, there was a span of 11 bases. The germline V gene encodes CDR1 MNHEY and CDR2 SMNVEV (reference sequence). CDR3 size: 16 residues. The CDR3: CASSPDGYSGANVLTF. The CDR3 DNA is TGTGCCAGCAGTCCCGACGGTTACTCTGGGGCCAACGTCCTGACTTTC.

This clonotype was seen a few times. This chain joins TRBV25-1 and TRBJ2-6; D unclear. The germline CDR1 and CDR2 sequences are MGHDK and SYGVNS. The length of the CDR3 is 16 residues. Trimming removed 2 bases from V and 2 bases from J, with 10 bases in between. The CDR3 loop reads CASSENRRAGANVLTF. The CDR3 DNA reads TGTGCCAGCAGTGAAAATAGGAGAGCTGGGGCCAACGTCCTGACTTTC. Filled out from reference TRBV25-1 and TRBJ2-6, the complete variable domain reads EADIYQTPRYLVIGTGKKITLECSQTMGHDKMYWYQQDPGMELHLIHYSYGVNSTEKGDLSSESTVSRIRTEHFPLTLESARPSHTSQYLCASSENRRAGANVLTFGAGSRLTVL.

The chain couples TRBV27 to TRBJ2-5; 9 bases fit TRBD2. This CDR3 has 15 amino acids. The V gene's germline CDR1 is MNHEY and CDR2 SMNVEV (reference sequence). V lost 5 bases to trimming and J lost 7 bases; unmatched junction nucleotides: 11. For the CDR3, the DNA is TGTGCCAGCAGTCCTCCTCGGAGAGCGGGAGGGACCCAGTACTTC. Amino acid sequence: CASSPPRRAGGTQYF.

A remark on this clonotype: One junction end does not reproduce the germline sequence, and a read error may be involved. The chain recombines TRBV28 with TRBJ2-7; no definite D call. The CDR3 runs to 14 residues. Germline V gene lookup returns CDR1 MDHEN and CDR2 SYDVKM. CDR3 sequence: CASSLTGYPYGQYF. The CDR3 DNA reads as TGTGCCAGCAGTTTAACCGGGTACCCCTACGGGCAGTACTTC.

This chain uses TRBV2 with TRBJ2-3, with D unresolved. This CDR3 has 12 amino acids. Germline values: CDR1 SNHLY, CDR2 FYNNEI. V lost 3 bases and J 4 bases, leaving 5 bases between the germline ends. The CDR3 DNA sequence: TGTGCCAGCAGTGAGCAGCCAGATACGCAGTATTTT. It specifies CASSEQPDTQYF. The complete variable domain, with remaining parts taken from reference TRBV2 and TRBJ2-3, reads EPEVTQTPSHQVTQMGQEVILRCVPISNHLYFYWYRQILGQKVEFLVSFYNNEISEKSEIFDDQFSVERPDGSNFTLKIRSTKLEDSAMYFCASSEQPDTQYFGPGTRLTVL.

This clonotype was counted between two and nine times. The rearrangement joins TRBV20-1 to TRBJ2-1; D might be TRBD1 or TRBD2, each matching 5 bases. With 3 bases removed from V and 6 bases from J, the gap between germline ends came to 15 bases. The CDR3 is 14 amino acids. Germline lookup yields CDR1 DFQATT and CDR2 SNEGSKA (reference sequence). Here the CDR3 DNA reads TGCAGTGCTAGGAGGGGACCCGGCGGCAATGAGCAGTTCTTC. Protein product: CSARRGPGGNEQFF.

For the CDR3, the DNA is TGCGCCAGCAGCATACAATATTTCCAAACATCCTACAATGAGCAGTACTTC. Translating it yields CASSIQYFQTSYNEQYF. The rearrangement joins TRBV4-1 to TRBJ2-1; D not certain. Gene TRBJ2-7 matches the end of the DNA better, so the J call may be wrong. The CDR3 runs to 17 residues. Germline V CDR1 and CDR2: MGHRA, YSYEKL.

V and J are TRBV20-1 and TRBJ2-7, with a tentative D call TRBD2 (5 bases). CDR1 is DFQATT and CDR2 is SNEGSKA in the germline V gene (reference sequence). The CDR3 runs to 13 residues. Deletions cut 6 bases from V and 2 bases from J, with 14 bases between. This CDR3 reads CSAASTGTYEQYF. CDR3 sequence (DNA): TGCAGTGCAGCCTCGACGGGAACCTACGAGCAGTACTTC.

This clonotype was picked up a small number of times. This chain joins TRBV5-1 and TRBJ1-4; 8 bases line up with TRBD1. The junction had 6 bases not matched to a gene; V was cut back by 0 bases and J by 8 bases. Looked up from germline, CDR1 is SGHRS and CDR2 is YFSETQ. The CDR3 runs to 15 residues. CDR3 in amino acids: CASSLGTGRDEKLFF. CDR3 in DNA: TGCGCCAGCAGCTTGGGGACAGGGCGGGACGAAAAACTGTTTTTT.

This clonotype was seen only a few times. This CDR3 reads CASSLVPVNTEAFF. In nucleotides, the CDR3 is TGTGCCAGCAGCTTAGTCCCAGTGAACACTGAAGCTTTCTTT. The chain links TRBV7-6 to TRBJ1-1, with D hard to call. CDR1 and CDR2 (germline): SGHVS, FNYEAQ. This CDR3 comprises 14 residues. The ends were cut back, 1 base at V and 0 bases at J, with 6 bases in the middle. Combining the CDR3 with reference TRBV7-6 and TRBJ1-1 gives the whole variable domain GAGVSQSPRYKVTKRGQDVALRCDPISGHVSLYWYRQALGQGPEFLTYFNYEAQQDKSGLPNDRFSAERPEGSISTLTIQRTEQRDSAMYRCASSLVPVNTEAFFGQGTRLTVV.

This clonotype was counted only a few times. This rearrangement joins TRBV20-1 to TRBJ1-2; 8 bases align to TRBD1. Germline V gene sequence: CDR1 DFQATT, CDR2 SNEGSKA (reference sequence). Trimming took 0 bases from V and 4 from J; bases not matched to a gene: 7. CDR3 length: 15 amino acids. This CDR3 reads CSARDSGTGVYGYTF. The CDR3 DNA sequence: TGCAGTGCTAGAGATTCCGGGACAGGAGTCTATGGCTACACCTTC.

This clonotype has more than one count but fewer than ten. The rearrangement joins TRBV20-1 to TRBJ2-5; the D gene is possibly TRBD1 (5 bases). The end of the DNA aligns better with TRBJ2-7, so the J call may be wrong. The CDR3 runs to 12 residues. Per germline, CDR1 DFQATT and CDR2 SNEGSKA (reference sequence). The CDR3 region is CSAREDKYEQYF. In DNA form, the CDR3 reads TGCAGTGCTAGAGAGGACAAATACGAGCAGTACTTC.

The CDR3 sequence: CASSFSRLAGANYEQFF. Written as DNA, the CDR3 is TGTGCCAGCAGTTTCTCCCGACTAGCGGGAGCTAACTATGAGCAGTTCTTC. The chain couples TRBV27 to TRBJ2-1; 12 bases match TRBD2. Germline V lookup: CDR1 MNHEY, CDR2 SMNVEV (reference sequence). V dropped 3 bases and J dropped 8; count of bases not matched to a gene: 11. The length of the CDR3 is 17 residues.

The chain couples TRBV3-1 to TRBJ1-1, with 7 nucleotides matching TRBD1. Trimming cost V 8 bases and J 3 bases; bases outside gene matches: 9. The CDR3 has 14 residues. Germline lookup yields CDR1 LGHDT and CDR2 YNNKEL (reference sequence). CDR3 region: CASRQGPRDTEAFF. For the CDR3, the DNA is TGTGCCAGCCGACAGGGTCCTAGGGACACTGAAGCTTTCTTT.

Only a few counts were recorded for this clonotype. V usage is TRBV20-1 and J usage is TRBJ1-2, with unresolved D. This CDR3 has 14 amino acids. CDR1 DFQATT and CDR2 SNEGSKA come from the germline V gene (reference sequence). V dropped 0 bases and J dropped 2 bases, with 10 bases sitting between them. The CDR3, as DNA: TGCAGTGCTAGAGATCCCGAGCCGAACTATGGCTACACCTTC. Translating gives CSARDPEPNYGYTF.

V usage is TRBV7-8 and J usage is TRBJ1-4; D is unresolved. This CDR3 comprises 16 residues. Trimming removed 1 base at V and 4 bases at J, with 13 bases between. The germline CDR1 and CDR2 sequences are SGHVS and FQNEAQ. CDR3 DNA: TGTGCCAGCAGCTTAGGGATGACGAGCAGTAATGAAAAACTGTTTTTT. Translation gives CASSLGMTSSNEKLFF.

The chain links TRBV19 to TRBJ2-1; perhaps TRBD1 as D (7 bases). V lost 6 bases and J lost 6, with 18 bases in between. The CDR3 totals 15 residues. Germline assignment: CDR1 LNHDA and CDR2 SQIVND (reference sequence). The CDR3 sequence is CASSLGGGQSNEQFF. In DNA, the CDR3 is TGTGCCAGTAGCCTCGGAGGGGGACAGTCCAATGAGCAGTTCTTC.

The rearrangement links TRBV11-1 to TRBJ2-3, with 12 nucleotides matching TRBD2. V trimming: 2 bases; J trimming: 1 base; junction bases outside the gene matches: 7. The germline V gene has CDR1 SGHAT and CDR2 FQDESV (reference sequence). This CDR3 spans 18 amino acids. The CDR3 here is CASSLLAGGHFRTDTQYF. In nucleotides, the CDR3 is TGTGCCAGCAGCTTACTAGCGGGAGGGCATTTCCGCACAGATACGCAGTATTTT.

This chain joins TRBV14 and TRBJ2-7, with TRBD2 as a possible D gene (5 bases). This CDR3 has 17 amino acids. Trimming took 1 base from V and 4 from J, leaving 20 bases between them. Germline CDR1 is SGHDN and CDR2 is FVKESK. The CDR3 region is CASSQVVRGRFSYEQYF. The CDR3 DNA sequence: TGTGCCAGCAGCCAAGTCGTCCGGGGTCGCTTTAGTTACGAGCAGTACTTC.

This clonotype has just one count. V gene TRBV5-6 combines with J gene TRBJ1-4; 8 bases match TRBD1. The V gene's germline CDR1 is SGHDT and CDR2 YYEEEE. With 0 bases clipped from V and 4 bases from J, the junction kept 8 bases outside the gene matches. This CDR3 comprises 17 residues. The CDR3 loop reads CASSLDGQGAFNEKLFF. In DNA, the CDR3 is TGTGCCAGCAGCTTGGATGGGCAGGGGGCCTTTAATGAAAAACTGTTTTTT.

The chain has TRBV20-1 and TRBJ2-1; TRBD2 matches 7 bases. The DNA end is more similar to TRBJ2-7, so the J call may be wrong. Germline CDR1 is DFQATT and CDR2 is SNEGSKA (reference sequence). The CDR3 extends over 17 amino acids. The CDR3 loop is CSARDLMGGSSYNEQYF. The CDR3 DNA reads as TGCAGTGCTAGAGATCTTATGGGGGGGAGCTCCTACAATGAGCAGTACTTC.

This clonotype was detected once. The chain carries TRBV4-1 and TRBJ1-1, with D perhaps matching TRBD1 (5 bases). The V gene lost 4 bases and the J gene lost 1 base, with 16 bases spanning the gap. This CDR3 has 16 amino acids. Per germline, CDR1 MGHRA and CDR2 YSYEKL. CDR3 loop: CASSPGAASGNTEAFF. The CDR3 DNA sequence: TGCGCCAGCAGCCCTGGGGCAGCCTCAGGGAACACTGAAGCTTTCTTT.

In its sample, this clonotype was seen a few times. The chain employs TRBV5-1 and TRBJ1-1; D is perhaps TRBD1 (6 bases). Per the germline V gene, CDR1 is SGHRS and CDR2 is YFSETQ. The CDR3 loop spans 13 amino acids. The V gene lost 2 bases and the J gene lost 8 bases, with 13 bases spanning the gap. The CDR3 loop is CASSFAGESEAFF. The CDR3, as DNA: TGCGCCAGCAGCTTCGCAGGGGAGTCGGAAGCTTTCTTT.

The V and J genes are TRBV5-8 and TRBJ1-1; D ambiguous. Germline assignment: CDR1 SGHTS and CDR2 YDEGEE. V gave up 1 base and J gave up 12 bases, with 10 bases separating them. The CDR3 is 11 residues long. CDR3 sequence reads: CASSLFPIPFF. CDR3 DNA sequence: TGTGCCAGCAGCTTGTTCCCTATTCCTTTCTTT. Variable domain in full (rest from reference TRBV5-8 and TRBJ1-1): EAGVTQSPTHLIKTRGQQATLRCSPISGHTSVYWYQQALGLGLQFLLWYDEGEERNRGNFPPRFSGRQFPNYSSELNVNALELEDSALYLCASSLFPIPFFGQGTRLTVV.

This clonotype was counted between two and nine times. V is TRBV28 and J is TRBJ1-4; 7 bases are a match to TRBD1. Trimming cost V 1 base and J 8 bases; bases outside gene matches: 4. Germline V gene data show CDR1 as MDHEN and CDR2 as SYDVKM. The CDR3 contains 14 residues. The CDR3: CASSLSGGAEKLFF. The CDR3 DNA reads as TGTGCCAGCAGTTTATCAGGGGGGGCGGAAAAACTGTTTTTT.